Below are 13 T cell receptor beta chains sequenced from a single sample in a study of blood T cell repertoires in COVID-19. Some clones are missing from TCRdb's copy, which holds only in-frame ones; the method was immunoSEQ multiplex PCR. The table has approximately 110,000 clones, approximately 72% seen once. The sample taken for sequencing was peripheral blood. Receptors were obtained from a woman in her seventies with acute or convalescent COVID-19.

The CDR3 DNA reads as TGCGCCAGCAGCTTGTGGGCCTCTGGACAGGGGTTGGGAAACACCATATATTTT. This encodes CASSLWASGQGLGNTIYF. The chain recombines TRBV5-1 with TRBJ1-3, with 9 bases fitting TRBD1. The J segment lost 4 bases and the V segment lost 1 base, leaving 12 bases of the junction unmatched. From germline, CDR1 is SGHRS and CDR2 YFSETQ. The CDR3 is 18 residues long.

The chain combines TRBV30 with TRBJ1-1, with unresolved D. Germline loops: CDR1 GTSNPN, CDR2 SVGIG (reference sequence). V gave up 0 bases and J gave up 1 base, with 9 bases separating them. The CDR3 is made up of 14 amino acids. CDR3 in amino acids: CAWSVSRRNTEAFF. As DNA, the CDR3 is TGTGCCTGGAGTGTATCACGGAGGAACACTGAAGCTTTCTTT.

The chain employs TRBV30 and TRBJ2-3, with 9 bases identical to TRBD2. The CDR3 extends over 14 amino acids. CDR1 GTSNPN and CDR2 SVGIG come from the germline V gene (reference sequence). The V and J ends lost 8 bases and 1 base, in that order; junction bases with no gene match: 7. For the CDR3, the DNA is TGTGCCACCGGGTTAGCGGGGGGCACAGATACGCAGTATTTT. Translating gives CATGLAGGTDTQYF.

This clone was counted between two and nine times. The J gene is TRBJ1-2, the V gene TRBV19; 9 nucleotides match TRBD1. Germline CDR1 is LNHDA and CDR2 is SQIVND (reference sequence). Germline trimming cut 6 bases from V and 2 bases from J; bases unmatched to any gene: 4. This CDR3 is built from 14 residues. In DNA form, the CDR3 reads TGTGCCAGTAGAACCGGGACAGGGAACTATGGCTACACCTTC. Its translation is CASRTGTGNYGYTF.

The sample holds a few counts of this clone. The chain recombines TRBV7-2 with TRBJ2-1, with 9 bases that match TRBD2. This CDR3 is built from 14 residues. V gave up 7 bases and J gave up 7 bases; unmatched junction bases: 8. Germline CDR1 reads SGHTA; CDR2 reads FQGNSA. CDR3 coding DNA: TGTGCCAGCATAGGGCGGGGGGGCATAAATGAGCAGTTCTTC. Its translation: CASIGRGGINEQFF.

The CDR3 DNA is TGTGCCATCAGTGGGGGGACAGGGGTCATATATTTT. Translation: CAISGGTGVIYF. This rearrangement joins TRBV10-3 to TRBJ1-3; 10 bases fit TRBD1. The CDR3 loop spans 12 amino acids. V lost 4 bases to trimming and J lost 12 bases; unmatched junction nucleotides: 3. CDR1 is ENHRY, CDR2 SYGVKD, per germline.

The V call is TRBV12-3 or TRBV12-4, the J call TRBJ2-1; tentatively, D is TRBD2 (6 bases). Deletions cut 5 bases from V and 6 bases from J, with 8 bases between. This CDR3 has 12 amino acids. CDR3 region: CASSSGPNEQFF. In nucleotides, the CDR3 is TGTGCCAGCAGTAGCGGGCCCAATGAGCAGTTCTTC.

The chain uses TRBV29-1 and TRBJ2-5; D may be TRBD2 (6 bases). Looked up from germline, CDR1 is SQVTM and CDR2 is ANQGSEA. This CDR3 is 11 amino acids long. V gave up 4 bases and J gave up 4 bases, with 7 bases separating them. The CDR3 DNA follows: TGCAGCGTTGGGGGAGGAGAGACCCAGTACTTC. It codes for CSVGGGETQYF.

The chain has TRBV18 and TRBJ2-2; 10 nucleotides agree with TRBD2. V lost 5 bases to trimming and J lost 4 bases; unmatched junction nucleotides: 7. In germline, CDR1 is KGHSH, CDR2 LQKENI. This CDR3 comprises 16 residues. The CDR3 region has the DNA TGTGCCAGCTCAGCCATTAGCGGGGGGACCACCGGGGAGCTGTTTTTT. This codes for CASSAISGGTTGELFF.

The rearrangement uses TRBV27 and TRBJ2-3, with TRBD2 matching over 11 bases. J lost 4 bases, V lost 5 bases, and 8 bases had no gene match. The CDR3 is 16 residues long. The V gene's germline CDR1 is MNHEY and CDR2 SMNVEV (reference sequence). Here the CDR3 reads CASSPWGSGGADTQYF. In nucleotides, the CDR3 is TGTGCCAGCAGTCCCTGGGGTAGCGGGGGGGCAGATACGCAGTATTTT.

The chain is built from TRBV6-5 and TRBJ1-6; D unclear. Deletions cut 5 bases from V and 7 bases from J, with 15 bases between. The length of the CDR3 is 15 residues. CDR1 is MNHEY and CDR2 is SVGAGI in the germline V gene. The CDR3 spells CASSTSGFENSPLHF. For the CDR3, the DNA is TGTGCCAGCAGTACCTCAGGTTTTGAAAATTCACCCCTCCACTTT.

This clone was detected a few times. The V gene is TRBV5-6, the J gene TRBJ2-7; 8 positions match TRBD2. This CDR3 region has 14 residues. V trimming: 0 bases; J trimming: 3 bases; junction bases outside the gene matches: 2. Per germline, CDR1 SGHDT and CDR2 YYEEEE. The DNA for the CDR3 is TGTGCCAGCAGCTTGGGGCGGGGGGACTACGAGCAGTACTTC. As protein: CASSLGRGDYEQYF.

The chain links TRBV5-6 to TRBJ2-2, with D maybe TRBD1 (6 bases). The CDR3 has 16 amino acids. V lost 4 bases and J lost 0, with 13 bases in between. In germline, CDR1 is SGHDT, CDR2 YYEEEE. CDR3 DNA: TGTGCCAGCAGCCCGACAGGCTACTCGAACACCGGGGAGCTGTTTTTT. It codes for CASSPTGYSNTGELFF. The full variable domain, completed using reference TRBV5-6 and TRBJ2-2, is DAGVTQSPTHLIKTRGQQVTLRCSPKSGHDTVSWYQQALGQGPQFIFQYYEEEERQRGNFPDRFSGHQFPNYSSELNVNALLLGDSALYLCASSPTGYSNTGELFFGEGSRLTVL.